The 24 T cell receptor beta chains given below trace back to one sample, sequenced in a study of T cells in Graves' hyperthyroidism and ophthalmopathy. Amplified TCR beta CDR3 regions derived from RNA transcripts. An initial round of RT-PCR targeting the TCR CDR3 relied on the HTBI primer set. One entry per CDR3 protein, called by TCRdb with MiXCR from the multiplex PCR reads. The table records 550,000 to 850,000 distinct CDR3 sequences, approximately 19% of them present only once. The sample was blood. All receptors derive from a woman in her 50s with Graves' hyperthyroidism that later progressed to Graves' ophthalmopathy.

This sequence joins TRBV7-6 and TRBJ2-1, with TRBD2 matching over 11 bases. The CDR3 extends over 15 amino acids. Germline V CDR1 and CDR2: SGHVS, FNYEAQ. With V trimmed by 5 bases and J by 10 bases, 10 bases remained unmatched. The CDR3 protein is CASSHGSGGAGEQFF. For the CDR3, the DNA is TGTGCCAGCAGCCACGGTAGCGGGGGGGCCGGCGAGCAGTTCTTC.

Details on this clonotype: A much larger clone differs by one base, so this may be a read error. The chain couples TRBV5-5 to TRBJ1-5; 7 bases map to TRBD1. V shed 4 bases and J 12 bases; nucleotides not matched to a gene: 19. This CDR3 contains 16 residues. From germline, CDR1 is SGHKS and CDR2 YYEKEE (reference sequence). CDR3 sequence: CASSVTGARASVLQHF. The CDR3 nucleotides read TGTGCCAGCAGCGTAACAGGGGCACGGGCAAGTGTGCTCCAGCATTTT.

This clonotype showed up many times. The CDR3 region is CASSLLKGSGEQETQYF. DNA for the CDR3: TGTGCCAGCAGCCTACTCAAGGGTAGCGGGGAACAAGAGACCCAGTACTTC. The chain joins TRBV3-1 to TRBJ2-5; 8 bases match TRBD2. Losses at the gene ends were 4 bases for V and 2 bases for J; bases not matched to a gene: 12. CDR3 size: 17 residues. Germline lookup yields CDR1 LGHDT and CDR2 YNNKEL (reference sequence).

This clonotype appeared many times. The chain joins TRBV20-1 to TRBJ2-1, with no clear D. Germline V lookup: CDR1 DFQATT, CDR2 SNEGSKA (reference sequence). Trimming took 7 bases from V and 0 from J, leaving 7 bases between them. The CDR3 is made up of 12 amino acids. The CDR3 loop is CSVRDSYNEQFF. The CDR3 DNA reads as TGCAGTGTTCGAGACTCCTACAATGAGCAGTTCTTC.

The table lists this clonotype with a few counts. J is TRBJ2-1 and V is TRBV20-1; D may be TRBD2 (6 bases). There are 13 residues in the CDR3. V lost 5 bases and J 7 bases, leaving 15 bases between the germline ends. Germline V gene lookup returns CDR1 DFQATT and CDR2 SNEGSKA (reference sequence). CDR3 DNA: TGCAGTGCTTGGTGGGGGGAGGAGAATGAGCAGTTCTTC. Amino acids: CSAWWGEENEQFF.

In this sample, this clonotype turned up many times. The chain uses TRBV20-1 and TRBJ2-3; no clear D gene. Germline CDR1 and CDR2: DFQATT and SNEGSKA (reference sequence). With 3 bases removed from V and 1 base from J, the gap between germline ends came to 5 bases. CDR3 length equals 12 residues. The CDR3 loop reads CSARARTDTQYF. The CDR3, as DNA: TGCAGTGCTAGGGCCCGCACAGATACGCAGTATTTT.

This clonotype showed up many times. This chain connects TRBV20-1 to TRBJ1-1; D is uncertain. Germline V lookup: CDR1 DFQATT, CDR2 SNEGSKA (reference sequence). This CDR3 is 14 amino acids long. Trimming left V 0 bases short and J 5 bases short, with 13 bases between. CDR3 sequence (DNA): TGCAGTGCTAGAGACGGACGGGGATCGACTGAAGCTTTCTTT. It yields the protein CSARDGRGSTEAFF.

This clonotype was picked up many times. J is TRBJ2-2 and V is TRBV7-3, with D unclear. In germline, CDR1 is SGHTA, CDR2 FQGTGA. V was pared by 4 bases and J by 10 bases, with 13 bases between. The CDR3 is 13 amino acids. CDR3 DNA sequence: TGTGCCAGCAGCTCCACTGGCCCCGCGGAGCTGTTTTTT. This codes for CASSSTGPAELFF. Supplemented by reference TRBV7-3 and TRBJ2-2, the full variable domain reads GAGVSQTPSNKVTEKGKYVELRCDPISGHTALYWYRQSLGQGPEFLIYFQGTGAADDSGLPNDRFFAVRPEGSVSTLKIQRTERGDSAVYLCASSSTGPAELFFGEGSRLTVL.

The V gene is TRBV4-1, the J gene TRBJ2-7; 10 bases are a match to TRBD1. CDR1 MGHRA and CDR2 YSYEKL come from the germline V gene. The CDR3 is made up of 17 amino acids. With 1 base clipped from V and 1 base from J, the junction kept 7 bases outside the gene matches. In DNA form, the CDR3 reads TGCGCCAGCAGCCAAGCCCCAGGACAGGGGGTTTCCTACGAGCAGTACTTC. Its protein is CASSQAPGQGVSYEQYF.

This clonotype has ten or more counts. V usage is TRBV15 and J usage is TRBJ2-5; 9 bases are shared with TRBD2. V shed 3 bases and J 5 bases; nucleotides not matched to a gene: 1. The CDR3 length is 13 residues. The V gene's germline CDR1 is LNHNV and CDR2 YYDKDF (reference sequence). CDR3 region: CATSSLAGETQYF. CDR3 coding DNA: TGTGCCACCAGCAGCCTAGCGGGGGAGACCCAGTACTTC.

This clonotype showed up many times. As DNA, the CDR3 is TGTGCCTGGAGCAACAGCCTGAACACTGAAGCTTTCTTT. Translation: CAWSNSLNTEAFF. The chain links TRBV30 to TRBJ1-1; D is ambiguous. V was shortened by 3 bases and J by 0 bases, with 8 bases between the two germline ends. Germline values: CDR1 GTSNPN, CDR2 SVGIG (reference sequence). CDR3 size: 13 residues.

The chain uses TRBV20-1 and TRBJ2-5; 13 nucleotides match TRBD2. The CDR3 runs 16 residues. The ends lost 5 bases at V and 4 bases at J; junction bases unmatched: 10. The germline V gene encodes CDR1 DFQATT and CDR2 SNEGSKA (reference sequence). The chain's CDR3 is CSAPPTSGGRRETQYF. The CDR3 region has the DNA TGCAGTGCTCCCCCGACTAGCGGGGGGCGGCGAGAGACCCAGTACTTC.

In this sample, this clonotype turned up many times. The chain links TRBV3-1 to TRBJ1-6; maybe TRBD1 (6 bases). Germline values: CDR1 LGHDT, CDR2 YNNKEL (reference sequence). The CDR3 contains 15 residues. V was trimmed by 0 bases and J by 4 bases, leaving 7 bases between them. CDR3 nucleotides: TGTGCCAGCAGCCAAGAGGACAGATATAATTCACCCCTCCACTTT. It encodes CASSQEDRYNSPLHF.

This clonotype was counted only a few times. The CDR3 loop reads CASSQDPGQKNYGYTF. CDR3 bases: TGTGCCAGCAGCCAAGATCCAGGACAGAAAAACTATGGCTACACCTTC. The chain joins TRBV14 to TRBJ1-2; weak D call: TRBD1 (6 bases). There are 16 residues in the CDR3. The V and J ends lost 0 bases and 2 bases respectively, with 13 bases between them. The germline V gene encodes CDR1 SGHDN and CDR2 FVKESK. The full variable domain, its missing parts supplied by reference TRBV14 and TRBJ1-2, is EAGVTQFPSHSVIEKGQTVTLRCDPISGHDNLYWYRRVMGKEIKFLLHFVKESKQDESGMPNNRFLAERTGGTYSTLKVQPAELEDSGVYFCASSQDPGQKNYGYTFGSGTRLTVV.

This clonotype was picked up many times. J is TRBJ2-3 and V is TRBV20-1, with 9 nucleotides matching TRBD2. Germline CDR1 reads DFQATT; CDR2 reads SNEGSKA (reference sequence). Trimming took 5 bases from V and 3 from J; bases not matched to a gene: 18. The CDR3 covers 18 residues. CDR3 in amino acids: CSAPNSIPGGGETDTQYF. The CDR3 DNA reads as TGCAGTGCTCCGAACTCTATCCCTGGCGGGGGGGAAACAGATACGCAGTATTTT.

The CDR3 DNA reads TGTGCCAGCAGACCGGACAGGGGGCCAAACACCGGGGAGCTGTTTTTT. This encodes CASRPDRGPNTGELFF. The chain has TRBV5-6 and TRBJ2-2, with 11 bases matching TRBD1. The trim removed 5 bases at V and 2 bases at J, leaving 5 bases unmatched. The CDR3 is 16 residues long. Per the germline V gene, CDR1 is SGHDT and CDR2 is YYEEEE.

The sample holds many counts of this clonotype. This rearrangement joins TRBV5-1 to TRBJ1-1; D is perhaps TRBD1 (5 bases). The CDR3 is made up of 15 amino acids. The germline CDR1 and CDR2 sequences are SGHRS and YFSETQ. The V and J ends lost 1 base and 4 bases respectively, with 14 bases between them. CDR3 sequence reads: CASSLLDPRGTEAFF. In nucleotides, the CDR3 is TGCGCCAGCAGCTTGTTGGACCCAAGGGGCACTGAAGCTTTCTTT.

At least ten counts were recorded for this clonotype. The CDR3 DNA sequence: TGCGCCAGCAGCTGGGACACTCTGTACACTGAAGCTTTCTTT. Amino acid sequence: CASSWDTLYTEAFF. This chain links TRBV5-1 with TRBJ1-1; TRBD1 might be the D (6 bases). The V gene's germline CDR1 is SGHRS and CDR2 YFSETQ. V dropped 3 bases and J dropped 3 bases, with 12 bases sitting between them. The CDR3 contains 14 residues. Variable domain in full (rest from reference TRBV5-1 and TRBJ1-1): KAGVTQTPRYLIKTRGQQVTLSCSPISGHRSVSWYQQTPGQGLQFLFEYFSETQRNKGNFPGRFSGRQFSNSRSEMNVSTLELGDSALYLCASSWDTLYTEAFFGQGTRLTVV.

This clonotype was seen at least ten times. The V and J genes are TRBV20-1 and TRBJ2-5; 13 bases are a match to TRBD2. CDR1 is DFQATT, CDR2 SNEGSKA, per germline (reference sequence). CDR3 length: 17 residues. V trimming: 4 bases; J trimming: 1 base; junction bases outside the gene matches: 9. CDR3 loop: CSATTSGGAVSQETQYF. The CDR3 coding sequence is TGCAGTGCTACCACTAGCGGGGGGGCTGTAAGCCAAGAGACCCAGTACTTC.

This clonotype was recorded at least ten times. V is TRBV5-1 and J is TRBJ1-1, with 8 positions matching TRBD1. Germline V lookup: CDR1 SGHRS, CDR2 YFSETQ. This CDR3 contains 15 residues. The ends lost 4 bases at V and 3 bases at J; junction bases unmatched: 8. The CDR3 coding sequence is TGCGCCAGCAGCGGGACAGGTGAACCCTACACTGAAGCTTTCTTT. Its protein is CASSGTGEPYTEAFF.

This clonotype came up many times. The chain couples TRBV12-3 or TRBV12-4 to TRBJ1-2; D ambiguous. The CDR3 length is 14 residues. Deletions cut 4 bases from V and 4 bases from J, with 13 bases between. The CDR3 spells CASSSLSTSYGYTF. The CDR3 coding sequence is TGTGCCAGCAGTTCGCTTTCGACCTCCTATGGCTACACCTTC.

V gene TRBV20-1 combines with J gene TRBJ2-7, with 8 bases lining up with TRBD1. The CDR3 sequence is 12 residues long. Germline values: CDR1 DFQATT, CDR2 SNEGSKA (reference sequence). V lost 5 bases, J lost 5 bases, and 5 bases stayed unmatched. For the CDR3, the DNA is TGCAGTGCTTGGGCAGGGGGCGACGAGCAGTACTTC. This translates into CSAWAGGDEQYF.

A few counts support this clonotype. CDR3 region: CASRRGNFGYGYTF. DNA of the CDR3: TGTGCCAGCAGGCGGGGGAATTTTGGCTATGGCTACACCTTC. The gene calls are TRBV27 and TRBJ1-2; possibly TRBD1 for D (5 bases). This CDR3 has 14 amino acids. With 6 bases removed from V and 4 bases from J, the gap between germline ends came to 15 bases. From germline, CDR1 is MNHEY and CDR2 SMNVEV (reference sequence).

CDR3 nucleotides: TGCGCCAGCAGCCCCTGGGACCAAGCAGGGGGCTACAATGAGCAGTTCTTC. Translated, it gives CASSPWDQAGGYNEQFF. The genes are TRBV4-1 and TRBJ2-1, with 7 bases that match TRBD1. The V and J ends lost 4 bases and 3 bases, in that order; junction bases with no gene match: 12. The CDR3 has 17 residues. The germline gives CDR1 MGHRA, CDR2 YSYEKL.